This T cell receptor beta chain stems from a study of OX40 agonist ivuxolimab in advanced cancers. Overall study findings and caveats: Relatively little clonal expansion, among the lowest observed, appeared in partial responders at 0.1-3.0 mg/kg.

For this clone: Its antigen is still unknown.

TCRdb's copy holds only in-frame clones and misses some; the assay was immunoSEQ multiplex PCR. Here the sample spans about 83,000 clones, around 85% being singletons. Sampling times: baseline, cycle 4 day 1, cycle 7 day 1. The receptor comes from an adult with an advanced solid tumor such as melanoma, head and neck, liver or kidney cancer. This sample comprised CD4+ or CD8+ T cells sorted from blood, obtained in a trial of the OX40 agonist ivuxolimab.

The CDR3 here is CASSYGQGGQPQHF. The DNA for the CDR3 is TGTGCCAGCAGTTACGGGCAGGGCGGTCAGCCCCAGCATTTT. The chain combines TRBV6-5 with TRBJ1-5, with D perhaps matching TRBD1 (5 bases). Between the trimmed V and J ends, which lost 2 bases and 6 bases, there was a span of 11 bases. This CDR3 region has 14 residues. Per germline, CDR1 MNHEY and CDR2 SVGAGI.